This T cell receptor (beta chain) comes out of a study of T cells in Graves' hyperthyroidism and ophthalmopathy. General study results and limits: Ophthalmopathy and stable hyperthyroidism were told apart by a 13 V-J model.

Germline CDR1 reads SGDLS; CDR2 reads YYNGEE. V trimming: 3 bases; J trimming: 10 bases; junction bases outside the gene matches: 5. The CDR3 covers 14 residues. Newly diagnosed patients aged 18 to 65 had hyperthyroidism of under 2 months' duration. A note on this clonotype: Its antigen is undetermined.

Amplification targeted TCR beta CDR3 regions from RNA transcripts. HTBI primers drove first-round RT-PCR of the TCR CDR3. TCRdb ran MiXCR on the multiplex PCR reads and lists one entry per CDR3 protein. The sample holds hundreds of thousands of distinct CDR3 sequences, about 45% seen once. Sequencing was carried out using peripheral blood or thyroid tissue (not recorded which). The genes are TRBV9 and TRBJ1-6, with 9 bases matching TRBD1. The TCR originated in a woman between 18 and 29 years old with Graves' hyperthyroidism. DNA for the CDR3: TGTGCCAGCAGCGAAGGGACAGGGAAGTCACCCCTCCACTTT. Amino acids: CASSEGTGKSPLHF.